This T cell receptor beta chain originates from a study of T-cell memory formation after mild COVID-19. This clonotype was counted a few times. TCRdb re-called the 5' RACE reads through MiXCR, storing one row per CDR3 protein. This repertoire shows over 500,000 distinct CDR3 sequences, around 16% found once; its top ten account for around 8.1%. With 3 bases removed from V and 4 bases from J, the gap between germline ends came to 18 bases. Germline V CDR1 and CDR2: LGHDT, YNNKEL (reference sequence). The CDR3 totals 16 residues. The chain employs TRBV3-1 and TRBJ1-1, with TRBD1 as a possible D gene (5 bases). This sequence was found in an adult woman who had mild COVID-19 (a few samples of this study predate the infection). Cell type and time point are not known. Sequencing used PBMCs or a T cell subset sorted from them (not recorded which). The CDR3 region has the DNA TGTGCCAGCAGCCAGAGTCCGGGGGTTCGGTCCACTGAAGCTTTCTTT. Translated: CASSQSPGVRSTEAFF.